The present T cell receptor (beta chain) was sequenced within a study of blood T cell repertoires in COVID-19. Study-wide context: Some COVID-19 samples were acute and others convalescent; all came from the United States, Italy and Spain. T cells, B-cell-depleted T cells, or PBMCs supplied cDNA or gDNA.

Clones were read by immunoSEQ multiplex PCR, and TCRdb kept only the in-frame ones, dropping some. The sample carries about 91,000 clones, around 88% recorded once. V lost 0 bases, J lost 6 bases, and 4 bases stayed unmatched. CDR3 size: 16 residues. Germline CDR1 and CDR2: LNHNV and YYDKDF (reference sequence). Sequences were obtained from peripheral blood. This TCR was recovered from a woman aged 70-85 years with acute or convalescent COVID-19. V and J are TRBV15 and TRBJ2-1; 11 nucleotides line up with TRBD2. CDR3 protein: CATSRDPGTSGNEQFF. In DNA, the CDR3 is TGTGCCACCAGCAGAGATCCCGGGACTAGCGGCAATGAGCAGTTCTTC. Together with reference TRBV15 and TRBJ2-1, the CDR3 gives the full variable domain: DAMVIQNPRYQVTQFGKPVTLSCSQTLNHNVMYWYQQKSSQAPKLLFHYYDKDFNNEADTPDNFQSRRPNTSFCFLDIRSPGLGDTAMYLCATSRDPGTSGNEQFFGPGTRLTVL.